This passage covers 30 T cell receptor beta chains from one sample sequenced in a study of blood T cell repertoires in COVID-19. This table comes from immunoSEQ multiplex PCR, and its TCRdb copy is limited to in-frame clones, with some not included. In the table there are 200,000 or so clones, about 88% of which are singletons. Source material: peripheral blood. These receptors originate from a man between 60 and 75 years old with acute or convalescent COVID-19.

V and J are TRBV6-5 and TRBJ2-1; 9 bases agree with TRBD1. Germline CDR1 and CDR2: MNHEY and SVGAGI. The CDR3 covers 14 residues. V dropped 5 bases and J dropped 10; count of bases not matched to a gene: 9. The DNA for the CDR3 is TGTGCCAGCAGTCCACGAACAGGGGGCTACGAGCAGTTCTTC. It encodes CASSPRTGGYEQFF.

The chain uses TRBV19 and TRBJ2-1; tentatively, D is TRBD2 (6 bases). Trimming stripped 7 bases from V and 4 bases from J, with 17 bases between. The CDR3 covers 15 residues. The germline V gene encodes CDR1 LNHDA and CDR2 SQIVND (reference sequence). CDR3 protein: CASTPQTGEYNEQFF. The CDR3, as DNA: TGTGCCAGTACCCCCCAAACGGGGGAGTACAATGAGCAGTTCTTC.

This chain uses TRBV18 with TRBJ2-3; 9 bases align to TRBD2. The CDR3 runs to 15 residues. J was trimmed by 2 bases and V by 3 bases; bases with no gene match: 3. The V gene's germline CDR1 is KGHSH and CDR2 LQKENI. As DNA, the CDR3 is TGTGCCAGCTCACCTAGCGGGGGCTACACAGATACGCAGTATTTT. The encoded protein is CASSPSGGYTDTQYF. Drawing the rest from reference TRBV18 and TRBJ2-3, the complete variable domain is NAGVMQNPRHLVRRRGQEARLRCSPMKGHSHVYWYRQLPEEGLKFMVYLQKENIIDESGMPKERFSAEFPKEGPSILRIQQVVRGDSAAYFCASSPSGGYTDTQYFGPGTRLTVL.

This clone was picked up a small number of times. The chain uses TRBV2 and TRBJ2-7, with a weak D call TRBD1 (7 bases). This CDR3 is 14 amino acids long. CDR1 is SNHLY and CDR2 is FYNNEI in the germline V gene. V lost 2 bases, J lost 2 bases, and 10 bases lay in between. CDR3 in DNA: TGTGCCAGCAGTGAACAGGGGGAGGCCTACGAGCAGTACTTC. This encodes CASSEQGEAYEQYF.

The genes are TRBV10-3 and TRBJ1-5; 7 nucleotides match TRBD1. CDR1 and CDR2 from the germline V gene are ENHRY and SYGVKD. V shed 2 bases and J 4 bases; nucleotides not matched to a gene: 8. The CDR3 extends over 16 amino acids. CDR3 in DNA: TGTGCCATCAGTGAGGCGGCAGGGGGTGATAATCAGCCCCAGCATTTT. It specifies CAISEAAGGDNQPQHF.

A remark on this clone: Other DNA sequences in the sample encode the same CDR3. The CDR3 bases are TGTGCCAGCTCACCACCGAACAGGGGAAGCTCCTACGAGCAGTACTTC. This codes for CASSPPNRGSSYEQYF. This chain joins TRBV18 and TRBJ2-7; 7 bases match TRBD1. CDR3 size: 16 residues. With V trimmed by 0 bases and J by 0 bases, 5 bases remained unmatched. Looked up from germline, CDR1 is KGHSH and CDR2 is LQKENI.

V is TRBV27 and J is TRBJ2-4, with a tentative D call TRBD1 (5 bases). The CDR3 totals 16 residues. V lost 3 bases to trimming and J lost 0 bases, with 12 bases between them. Germline V gene sequence: CDR1 MNHEY, CDR2 SMNVEV (reference sequence). CDR3 region: CASSLRQTSAKNIQYF. In nucleotides, the CDR3 is TGTGCCAGCAGTTTGCGACAGACCTCAGCCAAAAACATTCAGTACTTC.

This chain uses TRBV2 with TRBJ1-1; 7 bases line up with TRBD1. Trimming cost V 8 bases and J 1 base; bases outside gene matches: 10. The CDR3 is made up of 15 amino acids. Germline CDR1 SNHLY, CDR2 FYNNEI. The CDR3 DNA follows: TGTGCCAGCGCCGATCGGACAGGAGCGAACACTGAAGCTTTCTTT. It specifies CASADRTGANTEAFF.

This clone was seen a handful of times. The rearrangement links TRBV11-3 to TRBJ2-7, with D maybe TRBD2 (5 bases). Germline CDR1 reads SGHNT; CDR2 reads YENEEA. The ends were cut back, 8 bases at V and 2 bases at J, with 22 bases in the middle. This CDR3 region has 16 residues. CDR3 loop: CASGRRGGIPAYEQYF. DNA of the CDR3: TGTGCCAGCGGCCGACGGGGTGGAATTCCTGCCTACGAGCAGTACTTC.

The chain has TRBV6-2 or TRBV6-3 and TRBJ1-2; D perhaps matches TRBD1 (6 bases). CDR3 length equals 14 residues. The ends were cut back, 2 bases at V and 2 bases at J, with 9 bases in the middle. CDR1 MNHEY and CDR2 SVGEGT come from the germline V gene. CDR3 coding DNA: TGTGCCAGCAGTTACGGGGGGGCGAACTATGGCTACACCTTC. Translated: CASSYGGANYGYTF.

V is TRBV6-5 and J is TRBJ2-2; 9 bases match TRBD1. The germline V gene has CDR1 MNHEY and CDR2 SVGAGI. There are 14 residues in the CDR3. V trimming: 6 bases; J trimming: 5 bases; junction bases outside the gene matches: 4. The CDR3 nucleotides read TGTGCCAGCAGCTTCGGACAGGGGACCGGGGAGCTGTTTTTT. Amino acid sequence: CASSFGQGTGELFF.

J is TRBJ1-1 and V is TRBV12-5; D is perhaps TRBD1 (6 bases). V lost 0 bases to trimming and J lost 2 bases, with 22 bases between them. Germline V gene data show CDR1 as LGHNT and CDR2 as FRNRAP. The CDR3 length is 19 residues. CDR3 residues: CASGLVPFRDKPINTEAFF. CDR3 nucleotides: TGTGCTAGTGGTTTGGTACCGTTCCGGGACAAGCCTATTAACACTGAAGCTTTCTTT.

This clone was observed once. The chain joins TRBV7-2 to TRBJ1-2, with D perhaps TRBD1 (5 bases). The V gene's germline CDR1 is SGHTA and CDR2 FQGNSA. Trimming removed 5 bases from V and 8 bases from J, with 18 bases in between. The CDR3 sequence is 14 residues long. The chain's CDR3 is CASSPGAPMEGYTF. The CDR3 DNA follows: TGTGCCAGCAGCCCTGGGGCTCCCATGGAGGGCTACACCTTC.

V is TRBV3-1 (or the pseudogene TRBV3-2) and J is TRBJ1-1; 9 positions agree with TRBD1. J gave up 1 base and V 1 base, and 1 base lay outside the gene matches. Germline V CDR1 and CDR2: LGHDT, YNNKEL (reference sequence). This CDR3 is 15 amino acids long. CDR3 region: CASSQGDRANTEAFF. The CDR3 nucleotides read TGTGCCAGCAGCCAAGGGGACAGGGCGAACACTGAAGCTTTCTTT.

The V gene is TRBV5-8, the J gene TRBJ2-1, with a weak D call TRBD2 (6 bases). The germline V gene has CDR1 SGHTS and CDR2 YDEGEE. With 0 bases removed from V and 0 bases from J, the gap between germline ends came to 16 bases. This CDR3 comprises 18 residues. The CDR3 is CASSLGKIAVSSYNEQFF. The CDR3 nucleotides read TGTGCCAGCAGCTTGGGGAAAATAGCGGTTAGCTCCTACAATGAGCAGTTCTTC.

In this sample, this clone turned up once. This chain uses TRBV19 with TRBJ2-7; D might be TRBD1 (6 bases). The CDR3 sequence is 14 residues long. V lost 5 bases to trimming and J lost 0 bases, with 11 bases between them. CDR1 LNHDA and CDR2 SQIVND come from the germline V gene (reference sequence). CDR3 nucleotide sequence: TGTGCCAGTAGTGACGACAGGAGCTCCTACGAGCAGTACTTC. It yields the protein CASSDDRSSYEQYF.

The chain is built from TRBV18 and TRBJ2-5, with D tentatively TRBD2 (6 bases). From germline, CDR1 is KGHSH and CDR2 LQKENI. The CDR3 is made up of 12 amino acids. Trimming stripped 6 bases from V and 2 bases from J, with 7 bases between. CDR3 in amino acids: CASSRDQETQYF. In nucleotides, the CDR3 is TGTGCCAGCTCGCGGGATCAAGAGACCCAGTACTTC.

The V gene is TRBV5-1, the J gene TRBJ1-5; D not certain. Trimming cost V 0 bases and J 0 bases, with 10 bases left between them. CDR3 size: 16 residues. Germline V gene sequence: CDR1 SGHRS, CDR2 YFSETQ. Here the CDR3 DNA reads TGCGCCAGCAGCTTGGACGGCAGGAATAGCAATCAGCCCCAGCATTTT. Protein: CASSLDGRNSNQPQHF. Full variable domain (missing parts from reference TRBV5-1 and TRBJ1-5): KAGVTQTPRYLIKTRGQQVTLSCSPISGHRSVSWYQQTPGQGLQFLFEYFSETQRNKGNFPGRFSGRQFSNSRSEMNVSTLELGDSALYLCASSLDGRNSNQPQHFGDGTRLSIL.

V is TRBV18 and J is TRBJ1-6, with 8 bases fitting TRBD1. The CDR3 has 17 amino acids. Trimming took 2 bases from V and 5 from J; bases not matched to a gene: 8. The germline V gene has CDR1 KGHSH and CDR2 LQKENI. CDR3 in DNA: TGTGCCAGCTCACCAGCCACGGCAGGGGGCGATAATTCACCCCTCCACTTT. It encodes CASSPATAGGDNSPLHF.

There are a few counts of this clone. V gene TRBV9 combines with J gene TRBJ2-1; 9 positions match TRBD2. Germline assignment: CDR1 SGDLS and CDR2 YYNGEE. The CDR3 is made up of 14 amino acids. Trimming took 0 bases from V and 6 from J; bases not matched to a gene: 1. CDR3 coding DNA: TGTGCCAGCAGCGTAGAACTAGCGGGCAATGAGCAGTTCTTC. Protein product: CASSVELAGNEQFF.

V and J are TRBV9 and TRBJ2-5, with 9 bases aligning to TRBD1. V trimming: 4 bases; J trimming: 2 bases; junction bases outside the gene matches: 9. The germline gives CDR1 SGDLS, CDR2 YYNGEE. The CDR3 extends over 16 amino acids. The CDR3 spells CASSPHPGQGQETQYF. CDR3 coding DNA: TGTGCCAGCAGCCCACACCCCGGACAGGGGCAAGAGACCCAGTACTTC.

Worth noting for this clone: Other DNA sequences in the sample encode the same CDR3. The genes are TRBV7-2 and TRBJ2-5; tentative D call: TRBD2 (6 bases). Germline V gene lookup returns CDR1 SGHTA and CDR2 FQGNSA. This CDR3 has 14 residues. Trimming cost V 0 bases and J 4 bases, with 9 bases left between them. CDR3 region: CASSLAGGGETQYF. CDR3 nucleotide sequence: TGTGCCAGCAGCTTAGCTGGGGGAGGAGAGACCCAGTACTTC.

J is TRBJ2-4 and V is TRBV2, with 8 bases aligning to TRBD1. Losses at the gene ends were 5 bases for V and 3 bases for J; bases not matched to a gene: 9. CDR3 length equals 16 residues. The germline V gene has CDR1 SNHLY and CDR2 FYNNEI. Written as DNA, the CDR3 is TGTGCCAGCAGTTTCCCGGACAGGGCCGACAAAAACATTCAGTACTTC. This gives the protein CASSFPDRADKNIQYF.

V and J are TRBV6-6 and TRBJ2-4; TRBD1 matches 8 bases. CDR1 is MNHNY, CDR2 SVGAGI, per germline (reference sequence). The CDR3 has 16 residues. The V gene end was trimmed by 5 bases and the J gene end by 0 bases; junction bases not matched to a gene: 6. The CDR3 here is CASSPGTGVAKNIQYF. The CDR3 DNA sequence: TGTGCCAGCAGTCCGGGGACAGGAGTAGCCAAAAACATTCAGTACTTC.

The rearrangement links TRBV15 to TRBJ2-6; D might be TRBD1 (7 bases). The CDR3 has 15 residues. Per germline, CDR1 LNHNV and CDR2 YYDKDF (reference sequence). Trimming left V 5 bases short and J 4 bases short, with 12 bases between. CDR3 bases: TGTGCCACCAGCGGGGGGACAGCAGGGGCCAACGTCCTGACTTTC. It specifies CATSGGTAGANVLTF. The full variable domain, with the rest looked up from reference TRBV15 and TRBJ2-6, is DAMVIQNPRYQVTQFGKPVTLSCSQTLNHNVMYWYQQKSSQAPKLLFHYYDKDFNNEADTPDNFQSRRPNTSFCFLDIRSPGLGDTAMYLCATSGGTAGANVLTFGAGSRLTVL.

The rearrangement links TRBV19 to TRBJ1-2, with a tentative D call TRBD1 (5 bases). V was trimmed by 5 bases and J by 0 bases, leaving 13 bases between them. CDR3 size: 15 residues. Germline CDR1 LNHDA, CDR2 SQIVND (reference sequence). The DNA for the CDR3 is TGTGCCAGTAGTGAGAGACAGCCCCCTAACTATGGCTACACCTTC. Encoded protein: CASSERQPPNYGYTF.

The chain has TRBV28 and TRBJ2-2, with D tentatively TRBD1 (5 bases). In germline, CDR1 is MDHEN, CDR2 SYDVKM. With 5 bases removed from V and 4 bases from J, the gap between germline ends came to 11 bases. The CDR3 contains 14 residues. The CDR3 DNA reads as TGTGCCAGCAGTCCTTCAGGGTTCACCGGGGAGCTGTTTTTT. It yields the protein CASSPSGFTGELFF.

This chain connects TRBV24-1 to TRBJ1-4; 7 nucleotides align to TRBD1. V gave up 3 bases and J gave up 4 bases; unmatched junction bases: 4. In germline, CDR1 is KGHDR, CDR2 SFDVKD. The CDR3 length is 15 residues. Here the CDR3 reads CATSDPGQHNEKLFF. CDR3 nucleotide sequence: TGTGCCACCAGTGATCCGGGACAGCATAATGAAAAACTGTTTTTT.

The J gene is TRBJ2-7, the V gene TRBV21-1; the listed D gene, TRBD1, was not tested against the DNA. TRBV21-1 is a pseudogene segment. The CDR3 covers 15 residues. Here the CDR3 reads CASSKRQEDSYEQYF. In DNA, the CDR3 is TGTGCCAGCAGCAAAAGACAGGAGGACTCCTACGAGCAGTACTTC.

The chain links TRBV7-9 to TRBJ1-6, with TRBD1 matching 9 bases. V lost 4 bases to trimming and J lost 9 bases; unmatched junction nucleotides: 7. The germline V gene has CDR1 SEHNR and CDR2 FQNEAQ (reference sequence). The CDR3 spans 15 residues. Here the CDR3 DNA reads TGTGCCAGCAGCTCGGGACAGGGATTAGGTTCACCCCTCCACTTT. This encodes CASSSGQGLGSPLHF.